Included here is one T cell receptor beta chain sequence, with context. The sample originates from a study of shared clonotypes between healthy human individuals. Cells designated naive CD8 were CD45RO-negative and were positively selected for CCR7, with terminally differentiated effector memory CD45RA+ cells excluded. V gave up 6 bases and J gave up 4 bases; unmatched junction bases: 9. The length of the CDR3 is 16 residues. CDR1 and CDR2 from the germline V gene are MRHNA and SNTAGT. The method was immunoSEQ multiplex PCR; TCRdb's version includes in-frame clones alone and lacks a portion of them. In the table there are 450,000 to 700,000 clones, around 95% of which are singletons.

The V gene is TRBV6-4, the J gene TRBJ2-2, with TRBD2 identical over 9 bases. The receptor comes from a woman between 25 and 40 years old in good health. Sequenced input: naive CD8+ T cells sorted from blood. DNA for the CDR3: TGTGCCAGCAGGGGCCGCGGGACTAGCTTCACCGGGGAGCTGTTTTTT. This sequence encodes CASRGRGTSFTGELFF.